Listed below are T cell receptor beta chains from one sample, sequenced in a study of OX40 agonist ivuxolimab in advanced cancers. Only in-frame clones appear in the TCRdb table, and some are missing; sequencing was by immunoSEQ multiplex PCR. The sample shows about 20,000 clones, about four fifths of them seen only once. Specimen: CD4+ or CD8+ T cells sorted from blood, collected in a trial of the OX40 agonist ivuxolimab. The source is an adult with an advanced solid tumor such as melanoma, head and neck, liver or kidney cancer. Both conserved end residues are part of each CDR3. Fields, in order: clone size, V gene, J gene, CDR3 protein. The listing skips clone size in some rows; elsewhere it reads once, few, many or a size class.

size: NA
V: TRBV5-1
J: TRBJ2-1
CDR3: CASSPSGGTEQFF

size: NA
V: TRBV11-3
J: TRBJ2-1
CDR3: CASSLGTELSYNEQFF

size: NA
V: TRBV20-1
J: TRBJ1-2
CDR3: CSASDFYGYTF

size: NA
V: TRBV4-1
J: TRBJ2-1
CDR3: CASSHRQEPSSYNEQFF

size: NA
V: TRBV19
J: TRBJ2-7
CDR3: CASSPGQLYEQYF

size: NA
V: TRBV7-9
J: TRBJ2-2
CDR3: CASSRTENTGELFF

size: NA
V: TRBV19
J: TRBJ1-2
CDR3: CASRRWGSNYGYTF

size: NA
V: TRBV9
J: TRBJ2-2
CDR3: CASSANWDRENTGELFF

size: few
V: TRBV6-6
J: TRBJ2-3
CDR3: CASSGVPTDTQYF

size: NA
V: TRBV7-8
J: TRBJ1-1
CDR3: CASSLTALEAFF

size: NA
V: TRBV9
J: TRBJ2-7
CDR3: CASSPGRLRNEQYF

size: NA
V: TRBV7-8
J: TRBJ1-1
CDR3: CASSLWSQGGLVEAFF

size: NA
V: TRBV7-2
J: TRBJ1-2
CDR3: CASSFGPSYGYTF

size: once
V: TRBV5-1
J: TRBJ1-1
CDR3: CASSLDLNTEAFF

size: NA
V: TRBV5-4
J: TRBJ1-1
CDR3: CASRIQGRREAFF

size: NA
V: TRBV7-2
J: TRBJ1-5
CDR3: CASSLGSDRNQPQHF

size: NA
V: TRBV27
J: TRBJ2-7
CDR3: CASSLMVTGRRDEQYF

size: NA
V: TRBV6-5
J: TRBJ2-7
CDR3: CASSDTPSYEQYF

size: few
V: TRBV19
J: TRBJ2-2
CDR3: CASSIGQVTGELFF

size: NA
V: TRBV18
J: TRBJ2-2
CDR3: CASSPRQGQYTGELFF

size: NA
V: TRBV28
J: TRBJ2-3
CDR3: CASTPKNSDTQYF

size: NA
V: TRBV4-1
J: TRBJ1-2
CDR3: CASSQDSLGVLYGYTF

size: NA
V: TRBV2
J: TRBJ1-2
CDR3: CASSAAPDRGDYGYTF

size: NA
V: TRBV7-3
J: NA
CDR3: CASSSGAFYEQYF

size: NA
V: TRBV10-2
J: TRBJ2-1
CDR3: CASSTAGVHNEQFF

size: NA
V: TRBV6-5
J: TRBJ1-1
CDR3: CASSYGTVNTEAFF

size: NA
V: TRBV29-1
J: TRBJ2-2
CDR3: CSVDWGQGVAGELFF

size: NA
V: TRBV27
J: TRBJ1-4
CDR3: CASRAGGINEKLFF

size: few
V: TRBV6-5
J: TRBJ1-1
CDR3: CASSYGAGLAEAFF

size: NA
V: TRBV29-1
J: TRBJ2-2
CDR3: CSVVVAVNTGELFF

size: NA
V: TRBV5-6
J: TRBJ2-7
CDR3: CASSLGVYEQYF

size: NA
V: TRBV10-3
J: TRBJ1-1
CDR3: CAISESVGVNTEAFF

size: NA
V: TRBV2
J: TRBJ1-5
CDR3: CASSEATRGHNQPQHF

size: NA
V: TRBV19
J: TRBJ1-1
CDR3: CASDALNTEAFF

size: NA
V: TRBV7-8
J: TRBJ2-1
CDR3: CASSLVEGGSSYNEQFF

size: NA
V: TRBV4-2
J: TRBJ1-4
CDR3: CASSPEIQGSNEKLFF

size: NA
V: TRBV4-1
J: TRBJ1-5
CDR3: CASSQVGQSGRPQHF

size: once
V: TRBV6-5
J: TRBJ2-1
CDR3: CASSYVGQLNNEQFF

size: NA
V: TRBV5-8
J: TRBJ1-1
CDR3: CARSYRGPTEAFF

size: NA
V: TRBV19
J: TRBJ2-7
CDR3: CASSTADRADNEQYF

size: NA
V: TRBV19
J: TRBJ1-2
CDR3: CASKGDYGYTF

size: NA
V: TRBV6-6
J: TRBJ1-1
CDR3: CASSPGQMNTEAFF

size: few
V: TRBV6-5
J: TRBJ2-7
CDR3: CASSSGTESFYEQYF

size: NA
V: TRBV30
J: TRBJ2-2
CDR3: CAWSVGDTGELFF

size: NA
V: TRBV7-8
J: TRBJ2-7
CDR3: CASSLRTGREEQYF

size: NA
V: TRBV11-2
J: TRBJ1-2
CDR3: CASSTIQEHYGYTF

size: NA
V: TRBV19
J: TRBJ1-1
CDR3: CASRQQTDSTNTEAFF

size: NA
V: TRBV19
J: TRBJ1-2
CDR3: CASRGGRGYTF